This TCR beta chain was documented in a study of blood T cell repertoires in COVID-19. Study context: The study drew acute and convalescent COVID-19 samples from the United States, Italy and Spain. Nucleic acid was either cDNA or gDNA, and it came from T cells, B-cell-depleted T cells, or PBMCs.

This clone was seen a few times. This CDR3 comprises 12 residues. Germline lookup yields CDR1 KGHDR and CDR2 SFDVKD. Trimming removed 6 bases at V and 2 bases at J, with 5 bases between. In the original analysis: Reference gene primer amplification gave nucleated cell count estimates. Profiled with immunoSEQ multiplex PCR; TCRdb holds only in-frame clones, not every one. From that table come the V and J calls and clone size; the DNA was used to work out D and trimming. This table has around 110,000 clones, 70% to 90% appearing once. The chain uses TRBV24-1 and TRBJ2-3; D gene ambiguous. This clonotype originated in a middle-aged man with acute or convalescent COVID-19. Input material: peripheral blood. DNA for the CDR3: TGTGCCACCAGTCAGGACACAGATACGCAGTATTTT. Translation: CATSQDTDTQYF.